The rows below give T cell receptor beta chains drawn from one sample of a study of vaccination and CD4 T cells after COVID-19. TCRdb re-called the PCR reads through MiXCR, storing one row per CDR3 protein. The top ten hold about 14% of the sample, which has fewer than 12,000 distinct CDR3 sequences, about 28% seen once. These TCRs' antigens remain unknown. Sequencing was done on a sample of CD4+ T cells from blood, cultured in vitro. These receptors all stem from a human donor in good health. The CDR3 runs from the conserved cysteine through the conserved F or W. A D gene is named only where the DNA matches it firmly. Clone size is not always given. Where it is, it says once, few, many or a class for expanded clones.

J	D	size	V	length	CDR3	DNA
TRBJ2-1	NA	NA	TRBV7-2	17	CASSLVKTLSSYNEQFF	TGTGCCAGCAGCTTAGTTAAGACCCTAAGCTCCTACAATGAGCAGTTCTTC
TRBJ1-6	TRBD1	few	TRBV7-6	15	CASSSRDSENSPLHF	TGTGCCAGCAGCTCCCGGGACAGTGAAAATTCACCCCTCCACTTT
TRBJ1-6	NA	few	TRBV6-1	15	CASSTGQRSAGVLHF	TGTGCCAGCAGCACAGGTCAGCGCTCGGCGGGTGTTCTCCACTTT
TRBJ2-3	TRBD1	NA	TRBV25-1	17	CASSANLGQGAPDTQYF	TGTGCCAGCAGTGCCAACCTGGGACAGGGGGCCCCAGATACGCAGTATTTT
TRBJ2-3	TRBD1	few	TRBV2	17	CARDGWGQGVPTDTQYF	TGTGCCAGGGACGGCTGGGGACAGGGGGTGCCCACAGATACGCAGTATTTT
TRBJ2-7	NA	NA	TRBV20-1	12	CNAGSPAYEQYF	TGCAATGCTGGGTCCCCCGCCTACGAGCAGTACTTC
TRBJ2-1	TRBD2	NA	TRBV27	14	CASNPSGRRNEQFF	TGTGCCAGCAATCCCAGCGGGAGACGCAATGAGCAGTTCTTC
TRBJ1-2	NA	NA	TRBV4-1	16	CASSQDFPGGSYGYTF	TGCGCCAGCAGCCAAGATTTCCCCGGGGGTTCTTATGGCTACACCTTC
TRBJ2-1	NA	NA	TRBV5-1	14	CASSLAQVGDEEFF	TGCGCCAGCAGCTTGGCCCAGGTGGGGGACGAGGAGTTCTTC
TRBJ2-5	NA	NA	TRBV19	16	CASSRGLRANQETQYF	TGTGCCAGTAGCCGGGGGCTACGAGCGAACCAAGAGACCCAGTACTTC
TRBJ2-7	TRBD2	NA	TRBV6-2/TRBV6-3	17	CASSPSRTSGPPYEQYF	TGTGCCAGCAGCCCATCCCGTACTAGCGGACCACCCTACGAGCAGTACTTC
TRBJ1-2	NA	NA	TRBV9	14	CASPIWTDFYGYTF	TGTGCCAGCCCGATTTGGACAGACTTCTATGGCTACACCTTC
TRBJ2-7	TRBD1	NA	TRBV6-2/TRBV6-3	14	CASSYSTGGYEQYF	TGTGCCAGCAGTTACTCGACAGGGGGCTACGAGCAGTACTTC
TRBJ1-6	TRBD1	NA	TRBV27	15	CASSLSGQGNSPLHF	TGTGCCAGCAGTTTATCTGGACAGGGTAATTCACCCCTCCACTTT
TRBJ2-5	NA	few	TRBV4-3	14	CASSQAPQRETQYF	TGCGCCAGCAGCCAGGCCCCTCAGAGGGAGACCCAGTACTTC
TRBJ1-1	TRBD1	few	TRBV6-1	14	CASSPGQGVTEAFF	TGTGCCAGCAGCCCGGGACAGGGAGTCACTGAAGCTTTCTTT
TRBJ1-2	TRBD1	few	TRBV10-3	14	CAISERQGSYGYTF	TGTGCCATCAGTGAGCGACAGGGATCCTATGGCTACACCTTC